This T cell receptor (beta chain) was captured in a study of control samples from healthy donors and cancer patients. The germline V gene encodes CDR1 GTSNPN and CDR2 SVGIG (reference sequence). The V end was cut by 1 base, the J end by 4 bases, with 16 bases between. The CDR3 sequence is 16 residues long. There are a few counts of this clone. The method was immunoSEQ multiplex PCR; TCRdb's version includes in-frame clones alone and lacks a portion of them. Seen here are roughly 69,000 clones, 83% observed once, and the top ten hold roughly 14%. This clonotype was sampled from a man aged 60 to 69 in good health. This chain joins TRBV30 and TRBJ1-4; no definite D call. Sequenced input: blood. The CDR3, as DNA: TGTGCCTGGAGTGACTCCATGGGGTTTATTAATGAAAAACTGTTTTTT. Protein sequence: CAWSDSMGFINEKLFF.